Each of the 13 T cell receptor beta chains below was sequenced from the same sample in a study of T cells in Graves' hyperthyroidism and ophthalmopathy. TCR beta CDR3 regions were amplified from RNA. TCR CDR3 underwent first-round RT-PCR with the HTBI primer set. TCRdb recomputed calls from the multiplex PCR reads with MiXCR, one row per CDR3 protein. The sample lists about 350,000 distinct CDR3 sequences, approximately 15% occurring once. The sequenced sample was blood. These receptor sequences come from a woman aged 30 to 39 with Graves' hyperthyroidism.

This clonotype occurred many times. The chain is built from TRBV7-8 and TRBJ2-7, with 9 bases fitting TRBD1. The V gene end was trimmed by 5 bases and the J gene end by 3 bases; junction bases not matched to a gene: 14. Germline V lookup: CDR1 SGHVS, CDR2 FQNEAQ. This CDR3 region has 17 residues. The CDR3, as DNA: TGTGCCAGCAGCCCCCAACCCGCAGGACAGGGGCGCTACGAGCAGTACTTC. Protein product: CASSPQPAGQGRYEQYF.

The CDR3 reads CASSIPGSSGANVLTF. CDR3 sequence (DNA): TGTGCCAGTAGTATACCGGGCTCATCTGGGGCCAACGTCCTGACTTTC. The chain is built from TRBV19 and TRBJ2-6; D not resolved. This CDR3 is built from 16 residues. Per germline, CDR1 LNHDA and CDR2 SQIVND (reference sequence). The V and J ends lost 2 bases and 1 base respectively, with 9 bases between them.

The chain uses TRBV20-1 and TRBJ2-7, with D perhaps TRBD1 or TRBD2 (6 bases each). The J call may be mistaken, given a closer DNA end match to TRBJ2-1. The CDR3 loop spans 15 amino acids. CDR1 and CDR2 from the germline V gene are DFQATT and SNEGSKA (reference sequence). The DNA for the CDR3 is TGCAGTGCTAGAGATTTAACGGGGGCCGCCTACGAGCAGTTCTTC. Residues: CSARDLTGAAYEQFF.

This clonotype has at least ten counts. This rearrangement joins TRBV7-2 to TRBJ2-5; 11 bases align to TRBD1. J lost 3 bases, V lost 5 bases, and 5 bases had no gene match. The CDR3 sequence is 15 residues long. The germline gives CDR1 SGHTA, CDR2 FQGNSA. CDR3 loop: CASSLGQGAEETQYF. Here the CDR3 DNA reads TGTGCCAGCAGCCTCGGACAGGGGGCGGAAGAGACCCAGTACTTC.

This clonotype was recorded a few times. The rearrangement joins TRBV9 to TRBJ2-3; D possibly uses TRBD1 or TRBD2 (5 bases each). With 0 bases removed from V and 6 bases from J, the gap between germline ends came to 11 bases. CDR3 length equals 14 residues. CDR1 and CDR2 (germline): SGDLS, YYNGEE. The CDR3 sequence: CASSVGGRADTQYF. The DNA of the CDR3 is TGTGCCAGCAGCGTAGGGGGGAGAGCCGATACGCAGTATTTT.

This clonotype appeared many times. CDR3 in DNA: TGTGCCTGGAGTGTATCCTTTTGGGCAGATACGCAGTATTTT. This gives the protein CAWSVSFWADTQYF. The V gene is TRBV30, the J gene TRBJ2-3; D is ambiguous. The length of the CDR3 is 14 residues. V shed 0 bases and J shed 4 bases, with 11 bases lying between them. Germline V CDR1 and CDR2: GTSNPN, SVGIG (reference sequence).

The V and J genes are TRBV12-3 or TRBV12-4 and TRBJ2-1; D may match TRBD1 or TRBD2 (5 bases each). The CDR3 length is 14 residues. Trimming removed 3 bases at V and 3 bases at J, with 9 bases between. The CDR3 loop is CASSFGGFYNEQFF. CDR3 DNA sequence: TGTGCCAGCAGTTTTGGGGGTTTCTACAATGAGCAGTTCTTC.

The chain has TRBV20-1 and TRBJ2-1, with 14 bases that match TRBD2. V was clipped by 5 bases and J by 9 bases; unmatched bases: 12. The CDR3 is 16 amino acids. Germline lookup yields CDR1 DFQATT and CDR2 SNEGSKA (reference sequence). CDR3 amino acids: CSAFTGTSGSIGEQFF. The CDR3 nucleotides read TGCAGTGCTTTCACCGGGACTAGCGGGAGTATCGGTGAGCAGTTCTTC.

The V gene is TRBV6-1, the J gene TRBJ2-3; D gene ambiguous. The V and J ends lost 5 bases and 4 bases respectively, with 16 bases between them. This CDR3 has 15 amino acids. In germline, CDR1 is MNHNS, CDR2 SASEGT. The CDR3 coding sequence is TGTGCCAGCAGTCCCCAGACCCGCTTGGCAGATACGCAGTATTTT. Protein sequence: CASSPQTRLADTQYF.

Concerning this clonotype: A much more abundant neighbour one base away suggests this may be a read error. The V call is TRBV6-1, the J call TRBJ2-1; possibly TRBD1 for D (6 bases). This CDR3 is built from 13 residues. V shed 9 bases and J shed 5 bases, with 14 bases lying between them. Germline V gene lookup returns CDR1 MNHNS and CDR2 SASEGT. This chain's CDR3 is CASSVRDNNEQFF. For the CDR3, the DNA is TGTGCCAGTTCCGTCCGGGACAACAATGAGCAGTTCTTC.

Ten or more counts support this clonotype. V gene TRBV9 combines with J gene TRBJ1-3; D gene unclear. Germline-derived CDR1 and CDR2 are SGDLS and YYNGEE. This CDR3 has 15 amino acids. Trimming pared 0 bases from V and 2 bases from J, leaving 9 bases between. DNA for the CDR3: TGTGCCAGCAGCGTAGACGCAACGCCTGGAAACACCATATATTTT. This translates into CASSVDATPGNTIYF.

This clonotype was counted a few times. V and J are TRBV4-2 and TRBJ1-1, with D hard to call. CDR1 LGHNA and CDR2 YNFKEQ come from the germline V gene. Trimming removed 4 bases at V and 1 base at J, with 7 bases between. The CDR3 consists of 13 residues. The CDR3 reads CASSRDKNTEAFF. The CDR3 coding sequence is TGTGCCAGCAGCCGAGACAAGAACACTGAAGCTTTCTTT.

The chain joins TRBV4-2 to TRBJ2-3; D is ambiguous. The germline gives CDR1 LGHNA, CDR2 YNFKEQ. V lost 4 bases and J 0 bases, leaving 17 bases between the germline ends. The CDR3 runs 17 residues. The CDR3 protein is CASSRTPGSLSTDTQYF. The DNA for the CDR3 is TGTGCCAGCAGCCGGACCCCAGGCTCCCTAAGCACAGATACGCAGTATTTT.